The following is a TCR beta chain sequence with its context. The CDR3 is 13 amino acids. The germline CDR1 and CDR2 sequences are SGHRS and YFSETQ. This record comes from a study of T cells expressing NK-cell markers. After re-calling the 5' RACE reads, TCRdb lists one entry per CDR3 protein, DNA absent. The listing contains about 160,000 distinct CDR3 sequences. This TCR was recovered from a woman aged 18 to 75 in good health. The V call is TRBV5-1, the J call TRBJ1-1. Material: blood T cells: a sorted CD56 or NKG2C T cell subset, CD4+ or CD8+ T cells, or bulk PBMC T cells (not recorded which). CDR3 sequence: CASSPNGQAEAFF.